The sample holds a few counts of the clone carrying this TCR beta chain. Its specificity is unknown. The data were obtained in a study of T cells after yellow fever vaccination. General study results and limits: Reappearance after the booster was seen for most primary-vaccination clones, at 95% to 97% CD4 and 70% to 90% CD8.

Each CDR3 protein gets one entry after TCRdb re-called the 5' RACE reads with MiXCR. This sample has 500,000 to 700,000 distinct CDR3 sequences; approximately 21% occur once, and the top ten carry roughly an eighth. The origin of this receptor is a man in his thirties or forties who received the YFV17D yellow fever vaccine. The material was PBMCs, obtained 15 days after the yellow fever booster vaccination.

The CDR3 reads CASSPILGADTQYF. The CDR3 DNA follows: TGTGCCAGCAGCCCAATTCTAGGCGCAGATACGCAGTATTTT. The V gene is TRBV7-2, the J gene TRBJ2-3; no clear D gene. Germline V lookup: CDR1 SGHTA, CDR2 FQGNSA. This CDR3 spans 14 amino acids. Trimming pared 5 bases from V and 4 bases from J, leaving 13 bases between.